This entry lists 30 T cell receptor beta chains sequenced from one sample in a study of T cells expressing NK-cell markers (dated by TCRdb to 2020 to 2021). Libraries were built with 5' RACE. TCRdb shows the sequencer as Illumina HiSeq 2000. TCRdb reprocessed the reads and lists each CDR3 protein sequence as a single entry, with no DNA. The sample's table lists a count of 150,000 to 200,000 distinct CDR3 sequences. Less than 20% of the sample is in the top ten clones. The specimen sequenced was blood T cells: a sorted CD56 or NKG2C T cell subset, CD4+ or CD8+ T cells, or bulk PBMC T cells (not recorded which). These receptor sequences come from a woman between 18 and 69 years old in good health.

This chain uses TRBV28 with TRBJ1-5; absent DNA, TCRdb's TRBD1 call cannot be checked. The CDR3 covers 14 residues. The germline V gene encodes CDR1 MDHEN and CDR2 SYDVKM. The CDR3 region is CASSPRTGDQPQHF.

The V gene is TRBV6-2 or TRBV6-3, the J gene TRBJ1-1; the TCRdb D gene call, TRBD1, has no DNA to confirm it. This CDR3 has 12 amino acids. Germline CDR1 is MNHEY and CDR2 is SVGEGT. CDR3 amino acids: CASSYSAPEAFF.

The CDR3 loop reads CSGGGRPTEAFF. The rearrangement joins TRBV20-1 to TRBJ1-1; TCRdb gives TRBD1 as the D gene, but with no DNA this cannot be confirmed. This CDR3 is 12 amino acids long. Germline CDR1 and CDR2: DFQATT and SNEGSKA (reference sequence).

CDR3 protein: CSVENVAKAYEQYF. The chain has TRBV29-1 and TRBJ2-7; TCRdb outputs TRBD2, but without DNA this stays unchecked. This CDR3 comprises 14 residues. Germline CDR1 reads SQVTM; CDR2 reads ANQGSEA.

The CDR3 is CASSLAPGGPSTDTQYF. The chain employs TRBV5-1 and TRBJ2-3; there is no DNA to check the TCRdb D call of TRBD2. Germline lookup yields CDR1 SGHRS and CDR2 YFSETQ. CDR3 length equals 17 residues.

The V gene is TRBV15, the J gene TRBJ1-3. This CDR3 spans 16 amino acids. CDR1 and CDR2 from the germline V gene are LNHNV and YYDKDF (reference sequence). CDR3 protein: CATSGSRDALRNTIYF.

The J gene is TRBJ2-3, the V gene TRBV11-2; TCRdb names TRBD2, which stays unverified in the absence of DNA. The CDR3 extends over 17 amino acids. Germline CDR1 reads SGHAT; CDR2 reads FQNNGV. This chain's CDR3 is CASSAIRGGVNTDTQYF.

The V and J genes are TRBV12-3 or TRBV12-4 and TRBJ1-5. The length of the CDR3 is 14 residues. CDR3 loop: CASLLGGGRQPQHF.

This CDR3 is CSAEKSDTQYF. The rearrangement uses TRBV20-1 and TRBJ2-3. Germline assignment: CDR1 DFQATT and CDR2 SNEGSKA (reference sequence). This CDR3 contains 11 residues.

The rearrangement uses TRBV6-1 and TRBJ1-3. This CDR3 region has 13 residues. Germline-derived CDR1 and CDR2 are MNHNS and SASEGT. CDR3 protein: CASSEARGNTIYF.

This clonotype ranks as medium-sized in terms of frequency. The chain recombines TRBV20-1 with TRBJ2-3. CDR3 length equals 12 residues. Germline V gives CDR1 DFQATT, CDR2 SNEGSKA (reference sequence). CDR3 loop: CSARYRPDTQYF.

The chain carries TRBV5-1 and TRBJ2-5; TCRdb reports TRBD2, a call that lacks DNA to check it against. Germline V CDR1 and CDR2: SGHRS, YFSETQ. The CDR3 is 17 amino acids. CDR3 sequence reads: CASSFLPGASGAETQYF.

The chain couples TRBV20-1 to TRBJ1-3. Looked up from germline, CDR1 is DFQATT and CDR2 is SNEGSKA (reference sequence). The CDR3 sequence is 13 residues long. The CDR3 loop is CSARDTPLNTIYF.

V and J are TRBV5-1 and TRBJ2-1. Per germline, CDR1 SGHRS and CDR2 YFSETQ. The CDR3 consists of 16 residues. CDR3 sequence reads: CASSLLAAGPYNEQFF.

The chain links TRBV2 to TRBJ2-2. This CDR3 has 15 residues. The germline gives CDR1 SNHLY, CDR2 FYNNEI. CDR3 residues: CASSDIVSNTGELFF.

CDR3: CASSNWTSGGTEQFF. The chain employs TRBV5-1 and TRBJ2-1; TCRdb's D call of TRBD2 is untestable without DNA. There are 15 residues in the CDR3. Germline V gene data show CDR1 as SGHRS and CDR2 as YFSETQ.

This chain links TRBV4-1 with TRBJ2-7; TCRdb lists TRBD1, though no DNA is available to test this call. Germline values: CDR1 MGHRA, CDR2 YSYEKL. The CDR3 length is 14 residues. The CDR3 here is CASSQGTGTYEQYF.

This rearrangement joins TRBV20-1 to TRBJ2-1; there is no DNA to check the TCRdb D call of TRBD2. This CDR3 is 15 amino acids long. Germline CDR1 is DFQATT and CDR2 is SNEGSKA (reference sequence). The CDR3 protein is CSARNSGRAWSEQFF.

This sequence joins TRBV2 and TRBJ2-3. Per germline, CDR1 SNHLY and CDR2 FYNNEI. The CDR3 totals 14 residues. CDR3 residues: CASRASEYTDTQYF.

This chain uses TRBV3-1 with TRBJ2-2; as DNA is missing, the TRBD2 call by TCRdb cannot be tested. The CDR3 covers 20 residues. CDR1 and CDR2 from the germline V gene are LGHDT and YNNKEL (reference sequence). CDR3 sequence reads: CASRVKKRYQRENGGGELFF.

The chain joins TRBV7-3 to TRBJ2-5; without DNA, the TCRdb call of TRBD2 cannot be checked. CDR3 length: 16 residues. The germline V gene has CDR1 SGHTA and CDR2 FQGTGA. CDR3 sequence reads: CASSLSPTSGQETQYF.

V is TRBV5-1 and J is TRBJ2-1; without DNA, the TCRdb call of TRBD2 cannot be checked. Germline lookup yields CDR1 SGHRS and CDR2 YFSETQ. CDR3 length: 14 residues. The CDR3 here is CASSLTALGSEQFF.

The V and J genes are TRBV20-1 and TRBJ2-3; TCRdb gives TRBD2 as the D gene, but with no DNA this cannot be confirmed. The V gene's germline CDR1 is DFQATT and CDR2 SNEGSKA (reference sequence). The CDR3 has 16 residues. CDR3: CSARDSGAGGADTQYF.

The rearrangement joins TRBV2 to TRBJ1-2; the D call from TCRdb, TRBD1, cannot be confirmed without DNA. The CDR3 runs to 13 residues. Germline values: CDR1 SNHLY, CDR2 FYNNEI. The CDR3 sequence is CASQGETNYGYTF.

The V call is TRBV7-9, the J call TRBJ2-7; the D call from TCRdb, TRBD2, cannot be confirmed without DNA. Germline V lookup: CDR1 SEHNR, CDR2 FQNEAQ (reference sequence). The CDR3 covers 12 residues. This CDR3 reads CASSFGLEEQYF.

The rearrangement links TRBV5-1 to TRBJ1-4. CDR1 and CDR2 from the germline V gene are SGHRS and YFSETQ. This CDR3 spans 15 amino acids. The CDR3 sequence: CASSLDGVGDEKLFF.

CDR3 loop: CASSLLMSSNYGYTF. V gene TRBV5-5 combines with J gene TRBJ1-2; TCRdb reports TRBD1, a call that lacks DNA to check it against. Germline lookup yields CDR1 SGHKS and CDR2 YYEKEE (reference sequence). This CDR3 comprises 15 residues.

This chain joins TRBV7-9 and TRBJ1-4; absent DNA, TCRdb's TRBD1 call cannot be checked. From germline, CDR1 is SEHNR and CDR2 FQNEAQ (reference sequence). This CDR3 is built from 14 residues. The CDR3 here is CASSQNRVDEKLFF.

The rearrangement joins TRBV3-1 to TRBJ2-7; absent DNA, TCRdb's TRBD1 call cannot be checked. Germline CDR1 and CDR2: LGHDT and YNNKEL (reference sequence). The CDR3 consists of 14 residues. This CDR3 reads CASSQAAGDYEQYF.

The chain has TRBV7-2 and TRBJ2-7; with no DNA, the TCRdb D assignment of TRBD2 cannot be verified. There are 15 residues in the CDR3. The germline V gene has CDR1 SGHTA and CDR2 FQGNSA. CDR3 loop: CASSLTGTTSYEQYF.